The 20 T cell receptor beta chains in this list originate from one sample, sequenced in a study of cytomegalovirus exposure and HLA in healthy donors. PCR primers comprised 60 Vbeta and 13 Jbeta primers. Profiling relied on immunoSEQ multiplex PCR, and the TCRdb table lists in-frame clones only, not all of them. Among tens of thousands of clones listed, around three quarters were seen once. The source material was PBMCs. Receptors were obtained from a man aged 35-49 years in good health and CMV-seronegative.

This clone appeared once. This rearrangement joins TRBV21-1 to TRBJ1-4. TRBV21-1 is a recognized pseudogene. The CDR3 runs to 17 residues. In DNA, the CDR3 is TGTGCCAGCCAGATATTAAGGTGGAGGCAAACTAATGAAAAACTGTTTTTT. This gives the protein CASQILRWRQTNEKLFF.

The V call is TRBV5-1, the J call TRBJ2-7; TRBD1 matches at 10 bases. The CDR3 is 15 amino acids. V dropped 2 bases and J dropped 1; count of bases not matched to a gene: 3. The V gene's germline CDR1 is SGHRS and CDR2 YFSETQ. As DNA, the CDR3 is TGCGCCAGCAGCTTAGACAGGGGGCTTTCCTACGAGCAGTACTTC. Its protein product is CASSLDRGLSYEQYF.

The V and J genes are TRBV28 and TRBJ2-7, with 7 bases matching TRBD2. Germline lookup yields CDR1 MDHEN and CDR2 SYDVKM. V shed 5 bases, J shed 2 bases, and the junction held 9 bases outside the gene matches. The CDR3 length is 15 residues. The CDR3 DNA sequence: TGTGCCAGCAGTAGAGAACGGGGGGTCCCCTACGAGCAGTACTTC. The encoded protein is CASSRERGVPYEQYF.

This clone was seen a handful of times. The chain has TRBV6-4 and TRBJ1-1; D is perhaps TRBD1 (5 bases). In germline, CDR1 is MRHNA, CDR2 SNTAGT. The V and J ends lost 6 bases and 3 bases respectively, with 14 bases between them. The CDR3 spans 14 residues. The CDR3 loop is CASRGGDRDTEAFF. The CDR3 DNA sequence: TGTGCCAGCAGGGGGGGGGATCGGGACACTGAAGCTTTCTTT.

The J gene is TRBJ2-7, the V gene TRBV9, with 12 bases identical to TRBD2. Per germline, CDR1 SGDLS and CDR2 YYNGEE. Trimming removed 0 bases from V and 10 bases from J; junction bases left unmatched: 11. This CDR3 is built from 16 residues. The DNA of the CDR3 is TGTGCCAGCAGCGTAGACGCTAGCGGGAGGGGTACAAAACAGTACTTC. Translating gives CASSVDASGRGTKQYF.

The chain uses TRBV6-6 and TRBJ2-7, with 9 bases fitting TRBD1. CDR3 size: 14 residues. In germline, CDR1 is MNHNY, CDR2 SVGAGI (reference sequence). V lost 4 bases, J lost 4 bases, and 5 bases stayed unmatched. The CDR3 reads CASSFGQGRYEQYF. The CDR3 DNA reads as TGTGCCAGCAGTTTTGGACAGGGGAGGTACGAGCAGTACTTC.

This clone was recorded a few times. The CDR3 DNA sequence: TGTGCCAGCAGCTACACCGCGGGAGCAAATACGCAGTATTTT. It codes for CASSYTAGANTQYF. The rearrangement links TRBV5-5 to TRBJ2-3; 7 bases map to TRBD2. The germline V gene has CDR1 SGHKS and CDR2 YYEKEE (reference sequence). The CDR3 has 14 residues. The V and J ends lost 3 bases and 7 bases, in that order; junction bases with no gene match: 8. The full variable domain, completed using reference TRBV5-5 and TRBJ2-3, is DAGVTQSPTHLIKTRGQQVTLRCSPISGHKSVSWYQQVLGQGPQFIFQYYEKEERGRGNFPDRFSARQFPNYSSELNVNALLLGDSALYLCASSYTAGANTQYFGPGTRLTVL.

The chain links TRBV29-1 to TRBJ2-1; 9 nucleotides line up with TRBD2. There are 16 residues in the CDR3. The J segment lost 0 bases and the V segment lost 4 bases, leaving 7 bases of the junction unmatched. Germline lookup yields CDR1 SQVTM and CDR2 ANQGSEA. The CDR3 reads CSVGETSGSSYNEQFF. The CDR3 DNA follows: TGCAGCGTTGGGGAGACTAGCGGTAGCTCCTACAATGAGCAGTTCTTC.

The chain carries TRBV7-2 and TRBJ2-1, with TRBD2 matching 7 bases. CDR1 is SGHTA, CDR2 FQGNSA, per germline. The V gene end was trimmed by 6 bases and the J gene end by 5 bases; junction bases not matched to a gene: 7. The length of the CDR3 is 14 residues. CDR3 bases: TGTGCCAGCAGGGCTAGCGGAAGTCACAATGAGCAGTTCTTC. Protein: CASRASGSHNEQFF.

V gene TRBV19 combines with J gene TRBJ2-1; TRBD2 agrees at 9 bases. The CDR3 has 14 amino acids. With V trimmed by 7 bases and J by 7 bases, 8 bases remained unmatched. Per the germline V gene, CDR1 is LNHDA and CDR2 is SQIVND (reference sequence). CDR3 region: CASMDAGGPNEQFF. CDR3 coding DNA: TGTGCCAGTATGGACGCGGGAGGGCCGAATGAGCAGTTCTTC.

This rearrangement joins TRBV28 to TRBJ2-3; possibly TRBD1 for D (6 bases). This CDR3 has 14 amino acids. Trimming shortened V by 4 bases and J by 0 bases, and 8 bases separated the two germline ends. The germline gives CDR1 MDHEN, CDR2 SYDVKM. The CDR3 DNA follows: TGTGCCAGCAGTTACAGGGAGAGCACAGATACGCAGTATTTT. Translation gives CASSYRESTDTQYF.

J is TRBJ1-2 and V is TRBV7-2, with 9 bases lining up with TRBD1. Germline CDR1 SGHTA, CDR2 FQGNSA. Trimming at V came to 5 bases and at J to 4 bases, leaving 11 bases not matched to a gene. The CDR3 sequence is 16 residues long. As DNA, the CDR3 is TGTGCCAGCAGCCTACGCGGGACAGGGTTTGTCTATGGCTACACCTTC. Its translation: CASSLRGTGFVYGYTF. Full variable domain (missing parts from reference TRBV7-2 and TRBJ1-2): GAGVSQSPSNKVTEKGKDVELRCDPISGHTALYWYRQSLGQGLEFLIYFQGNSAPDKSGLPSDRFSAERTGGSVSTLTIQRTQQEDSAVYLCASSLRGTGFVYGYTFGSGTRLTVV.

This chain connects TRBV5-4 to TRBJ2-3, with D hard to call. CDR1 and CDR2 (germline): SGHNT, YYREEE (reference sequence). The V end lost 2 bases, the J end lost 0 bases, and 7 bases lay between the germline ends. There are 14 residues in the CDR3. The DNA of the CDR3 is TGTGCCAGCAGCTTCGGCGGAAGCACAGATACGCAGTATTTT. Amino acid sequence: CASSFGGSTDTQYF.

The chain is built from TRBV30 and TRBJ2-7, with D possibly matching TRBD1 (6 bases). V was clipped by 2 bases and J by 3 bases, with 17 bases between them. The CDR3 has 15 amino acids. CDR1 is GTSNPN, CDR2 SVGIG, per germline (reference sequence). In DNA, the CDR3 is TGTGCCTGGAGTCCCCTCATGCAGGGGATCTACGAGCAGTACTTC. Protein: CAWSPLMQGIYEQYF.

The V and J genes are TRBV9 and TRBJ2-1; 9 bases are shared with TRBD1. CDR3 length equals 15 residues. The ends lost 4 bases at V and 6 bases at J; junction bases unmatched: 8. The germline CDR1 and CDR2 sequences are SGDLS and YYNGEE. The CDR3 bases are TGTGCCAGCAGCTTTTTGGACAGGGGAGGCAATGAGCAGTTCTTC. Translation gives CASSFLDRGGNEQFF.

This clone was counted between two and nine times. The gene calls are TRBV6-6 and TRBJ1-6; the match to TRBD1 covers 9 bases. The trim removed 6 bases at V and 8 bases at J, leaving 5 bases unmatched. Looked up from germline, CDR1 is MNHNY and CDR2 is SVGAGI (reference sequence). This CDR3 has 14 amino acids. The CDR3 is CASRRRDRDSPLHF. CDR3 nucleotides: TGTGCCAGCAGACGCCGGGACAGGGATTCACCCCTCCACTTT.

CDR3 protein: CASSLGQGLAEETQYF. The CDR3 nucleotides read TGTGCCAGCAGCTTAGGCCAGGGACTAGCGGAAGAGACCCAGTACTTC. The V gene is TRBV11-3, the J gene TRBJ2-5; 11 nucleotides line up with TRBD2. Unmatched junction bases numbered 4, after V lost 1 base and J lost 3 bases. The CDR3 length is 16 residues. The germline gives CDR1 SGHNT, CDR2 YENEEA. Based on the CDR3 plus reference TRBV11-3 and TRBJ2-5, the full variable domain is EAGVVQSPRYKIIEKKQPVAFWCNPISGHNTLYWYLQNLGQGPELLIRYENEEAVDDSQLPKDRFSAERLKGVDSTLKIQPAELGDSAVYLCASSLGQGLAEETQYFGPGTRLLVL.

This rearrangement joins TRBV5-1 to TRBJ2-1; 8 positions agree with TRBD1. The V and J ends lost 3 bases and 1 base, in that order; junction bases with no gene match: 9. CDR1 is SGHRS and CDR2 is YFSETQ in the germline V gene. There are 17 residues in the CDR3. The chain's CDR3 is CASSSIPGGSSYNEQFF. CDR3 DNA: TGCGCCAGCAGCTCGATTCCAGGGGGCTCTTCCTACAATGAGCAGTTCTTC.

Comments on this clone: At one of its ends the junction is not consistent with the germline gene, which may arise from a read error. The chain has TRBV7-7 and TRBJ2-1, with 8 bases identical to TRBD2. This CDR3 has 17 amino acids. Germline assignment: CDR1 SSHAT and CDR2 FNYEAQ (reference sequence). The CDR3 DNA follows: TGTGCTAGCAGCAAGAGCGCCGGGACTAGTTTCGCACATGAGCAGTTCTTC. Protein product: CASSKSAGTSFAHEQFF.

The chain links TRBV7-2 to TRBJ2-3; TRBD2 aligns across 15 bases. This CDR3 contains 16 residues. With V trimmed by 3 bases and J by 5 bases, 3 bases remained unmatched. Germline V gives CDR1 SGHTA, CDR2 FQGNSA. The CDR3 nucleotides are TGTGCCAGCAGCTTGGGACTAGCGGGAGGAAAAGATACGCAGTATTTT. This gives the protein CASSLGLAGGKDTQYF.